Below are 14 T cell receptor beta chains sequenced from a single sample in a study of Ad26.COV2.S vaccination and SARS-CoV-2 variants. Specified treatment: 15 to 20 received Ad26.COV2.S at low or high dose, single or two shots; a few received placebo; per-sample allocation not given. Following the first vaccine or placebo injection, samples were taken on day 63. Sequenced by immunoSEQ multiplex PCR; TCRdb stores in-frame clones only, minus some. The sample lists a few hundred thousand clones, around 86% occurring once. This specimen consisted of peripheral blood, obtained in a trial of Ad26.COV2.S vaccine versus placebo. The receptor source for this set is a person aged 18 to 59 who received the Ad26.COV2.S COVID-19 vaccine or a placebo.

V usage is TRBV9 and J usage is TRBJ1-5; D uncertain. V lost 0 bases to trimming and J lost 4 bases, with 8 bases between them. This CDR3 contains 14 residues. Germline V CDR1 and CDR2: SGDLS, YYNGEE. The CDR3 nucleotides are TGTGCCAGCAGCGTAGGGCCACGGAATCAGCCCCAGCATTTT. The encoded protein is CASSVGPRNQPQHF.

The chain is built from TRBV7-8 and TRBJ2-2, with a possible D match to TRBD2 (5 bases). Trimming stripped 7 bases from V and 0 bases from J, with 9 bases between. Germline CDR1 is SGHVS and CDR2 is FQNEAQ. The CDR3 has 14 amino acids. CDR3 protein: CASTLSANTGELFF. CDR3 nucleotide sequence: TGTGCCAGCACTCTTAGCGCGAACACCGGGGAGCTGTTTTTT. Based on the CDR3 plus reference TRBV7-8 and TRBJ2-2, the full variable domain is GAGVSQSPRYKVAKRGQDVALRCDPISGHVSLFWYQQALGQGPEFLTYFQNEAQLDKSGLPSDRFFAERPEGSVSTLKIQRTQQEDSAVYLCASTLSANTGELFFGEGSRLTVL.

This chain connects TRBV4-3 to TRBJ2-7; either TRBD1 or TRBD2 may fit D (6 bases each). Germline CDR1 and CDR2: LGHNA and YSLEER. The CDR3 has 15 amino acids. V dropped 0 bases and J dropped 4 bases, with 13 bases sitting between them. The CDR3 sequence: CASSQDIQGRYEQYF. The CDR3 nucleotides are TGCGCCAGCAGCCAAGATATCCAGGGGAGGTACGAGCAGTACTTC.

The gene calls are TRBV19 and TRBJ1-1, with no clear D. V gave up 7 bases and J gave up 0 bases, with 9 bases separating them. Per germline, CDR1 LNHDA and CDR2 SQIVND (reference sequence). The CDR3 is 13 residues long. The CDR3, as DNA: TGTGCCAGTATCCGGACTGTGAACACTGAAGCTTTCTTT. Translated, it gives CASIRTVNTEAFF.

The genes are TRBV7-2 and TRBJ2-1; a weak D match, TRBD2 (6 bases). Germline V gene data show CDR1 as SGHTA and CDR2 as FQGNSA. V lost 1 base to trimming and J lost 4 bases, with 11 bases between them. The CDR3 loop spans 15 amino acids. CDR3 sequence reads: CASSLEASVYNEQFF. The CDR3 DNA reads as TGTGCCAGCAGCTTAGAGGCTAGCGTGTACAATGAGCAGTTCTTC. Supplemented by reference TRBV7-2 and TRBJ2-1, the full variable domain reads GAGVSQSPSNKVTEKGKDVELRCDPISGHTALYWYRQSLGQGLEFLIYFQGNSAPDKSGLPSDRFSAERTGGSVSTLTIQRTQQEDSAVYLCASSLEASVYNEQFFGPGTRLTVL.

DNA of the CDR3: TGTGCCAGCAGCCCGCGGACAGGGCGGGCAGATACGCAGTATTTT. It codes for CASSPRTGRADTQYF. This chain joins TRBV7-9 and TRBJ2-3; TRBD1 matches 8 bases. Germline trimming cut 5 bases from V and 4 bases from J; bases unmatched to any gene: 8. The CDR3 consists of 15 residues. Germline CDR1 is SEHNR and CDR2 is FQNEAQ (reference sequence).

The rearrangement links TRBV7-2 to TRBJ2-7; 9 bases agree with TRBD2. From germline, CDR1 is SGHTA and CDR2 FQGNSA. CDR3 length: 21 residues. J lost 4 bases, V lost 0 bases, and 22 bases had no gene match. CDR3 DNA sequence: TGTGCCAGCAGCTTAGCGATGGGGATATCTCTCCAGCGGGGGGCCTTATACGAGCAGTACTTC. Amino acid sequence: CASSLAMGISLQRGALYEQYF.

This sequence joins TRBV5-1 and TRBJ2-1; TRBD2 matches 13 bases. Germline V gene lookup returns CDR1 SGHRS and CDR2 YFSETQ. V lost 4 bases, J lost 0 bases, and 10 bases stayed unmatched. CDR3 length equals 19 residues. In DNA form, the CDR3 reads TGCGCCAGCAGCGCAGGGACTAGCGGGGCCCCGAGCTCCTACAATGAGCAGTTCTTC. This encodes CASSAGTSGAPSSYNEQFF.

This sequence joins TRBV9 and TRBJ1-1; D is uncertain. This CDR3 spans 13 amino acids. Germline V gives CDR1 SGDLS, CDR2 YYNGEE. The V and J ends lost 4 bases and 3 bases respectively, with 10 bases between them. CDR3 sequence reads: CASSPRYDTEAFF. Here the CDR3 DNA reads TGTGCCAGCAGCCCCCGATACGACACTGAAGCTTTCTTT.

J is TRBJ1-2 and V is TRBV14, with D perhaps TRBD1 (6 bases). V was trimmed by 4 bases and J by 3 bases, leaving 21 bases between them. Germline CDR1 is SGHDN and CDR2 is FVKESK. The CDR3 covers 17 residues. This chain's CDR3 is CASSPPPSDRGYYGYTF. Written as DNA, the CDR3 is TGTGCCAGCAGCCCACCCCCCTCGGACAGAGGATACTATGGCTACACCTTC.

The CDR3 is CASSPGQGTYGYTF. In DNA, the CDR3 is TGCGCCAGCAGCCCGGGACAGGGGACCTATGGCTACACCTTC. The chain is built from TRBV5-1 and TRBJ1-2; TRBD1 matches at 10 bases. The length of the CDR3 is 14 residues. In germline, CDR1 is SGHRS, CDR2 YFSETQ. Trimming at V came to 4 bases and at J to 4 bases, leaving 4 bases not matched to a gene.

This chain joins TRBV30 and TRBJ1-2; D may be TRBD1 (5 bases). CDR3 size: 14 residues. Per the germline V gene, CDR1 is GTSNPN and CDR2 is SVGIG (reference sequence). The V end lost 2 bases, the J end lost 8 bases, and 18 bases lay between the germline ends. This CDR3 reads CAWSLSTGTSGYTF. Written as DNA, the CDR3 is TGTGCCTGGAGTCTATCGACCGGGACCAGCGGCTACACCTTC.

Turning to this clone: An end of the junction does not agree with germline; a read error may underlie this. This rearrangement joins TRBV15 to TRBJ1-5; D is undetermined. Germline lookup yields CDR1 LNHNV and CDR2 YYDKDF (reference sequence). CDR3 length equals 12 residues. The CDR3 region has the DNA TGTGCCACCAGCAGAGATCGTAGCTCTAGGAATTTT. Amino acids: CATSRDRSSRNF.

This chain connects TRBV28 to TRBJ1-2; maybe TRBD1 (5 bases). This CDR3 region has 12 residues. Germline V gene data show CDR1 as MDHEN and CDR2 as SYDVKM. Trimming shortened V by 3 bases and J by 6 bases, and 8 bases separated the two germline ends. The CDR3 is CASSFRVHGYTF. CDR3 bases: TGTGCCAGCAGTTTCAGGGTGCATGGCTACACCTTC.